The 28 T cell receptor beta chains presented below share a single source sample, sequenced in a study of response to subunit inactivated influenza vaccine. TCRdb passed the RT-PCR reads through MiXCR, listing each CDR3 protein once. The sample holds 250,000 to 350,000 distinct CDR3 sequences, roughly 20% seen once. The sequenced sample was PBMCs from blood, obtained 21 months after vaccination. These receptors were taken from a man in his fifties or sixties who received an inactivated influenza vaccine.

The sample holds a few counts of this clonotype. The rearrangement uses TRBV7-3 and TRBJ1-2, with D uncertain. Trimming took off 2 bases at V and 2 bases at J, with 12 bases between the two ends. Germline V lookup: CDR1 SGHTA, CDR2 FQGTGA. The CDR3 sequence is 15 residues long. The CDR3: CASSLDPHGNYGYTF. CDR3 DNA: TGTGCCAGCAGCTTAGATCCTCACGGAAACTATGGCTACACCTTC.

This clonotype was seen a single time. For the CDR3, the DNA is TGTGCCAGCAGCCGAAGCGGGATGGGCTACAATGAGCAGTTCTTC. It codes for CASSRSGMGYNEQFF. The chain couples TRBV7-3 to TRBJ2-1; 7 positions match TRBD2. V shed 5 bases, J shed 3 bases, and the junction held 7 bases outside the gene matches. The CDR3 contains 15 residues. Germline V lookup: CDR1 SGHTA, CDR2 FQGTGA.

This chain uses TRBV28 with TRBJ2-1, with 8 positions matching TRBD1. This CDR3 is built from 18 residues. Germline trimming cut 2 bases from V and 6 bases from J; bases unmatched to any gene: 15. Germline CDR1 is MDHEN and CDR2 is SYDVKM. CDR3 region: CASSLQLGRGQVLNEQFF. Here the CDR3 DNA reads TGTGCCAGCAGTTTACAGCTTGGGCGGGGACAGGTCCTCAATGAGCAGTTCTTC.

The gene calls are TRBV29-1 and TRBJ2-7; tentative D call: TRBD2 (5 bases). The germline V gene has CDR1 SQVTM and CDR2 ANQGSEA. The CDR3 runs to 15 residues. Deletions cut 2 bases from V and 5 bases from J, with 19 bases between. CDR3 protein: CSVEHRGSFGHEQYF. DNA for the CDR3: TGCAGCGTTGAACATAGAGGGTCATTTGGGCACGAGCAGTACTTC.

In nucleotides, the CDR3 is TGTGCCAGCAGCGGGGACAGGGGCATCACCTACGAGCAGTACTTC. Translation: CASSGDRGITYEQYF. The chain employs TRBV7-9 and TRBJ2-7; 10 bases agree with TRBD1. J lost 2 bases, V lost 5 bases, and 6 bases had no gene match. CDR1 and CDR2 from the germline V gene are SEHNR and FQNEAQ (reference sequence). This CDR3 has 15 residues.

In this sample, this clonotype turned up many times. The CDR3 coding sequence is TGTGCCAGCAGCCAGGACAGTTATCAGCCCCAGCATTTT. This codes for CASSQDSYQPQHF. This rearrangement joins TRBV3-1 to TRBJ1-5; D is perhaps TRBD1 (6 bases). V shed 3 bases and J shed 5 bases, with 8 bases lying between them. The CDR3 loop spans 13 amino acids. Germline CDR1 and CDR2: LGHDT and YNNKEL (reference sequence).

This clonotype has just a few counts. The chain is built from TRBV3-1 and TRBJ2-5; no reliable D call. Germline CDR1 reads LGHDT; CDR2 reads YNNKEL (reference sequence). Trimming took off 8 bases at V and 0 bases at J, with 10 bases between the two ends. This CDR3 is built from 13 residues. The CDR3 loop reads CASAGSYQETQYF. The CDR3, as DNA: TGTGCCAGCGCCGGCTCTTACCAAGAGACCCAGTACTTC.

Many counts were recorded for this clonotype. V gene TRBV4-2 combines with J gene TRBJ1-6; D is ambiguous. Deletions cut 0 bases from V and 0 bases from J, with 12 bases between. The CDR3 sequence is 18 residues long. Germline V gene sequence: CDR1 LGHNA, CDR2 YNFKEQ. CDR3 DNA sequence: TGTGCCAGCAGCCAAGATTTTAGGAGCAGCTCCTATAATTCACCCCTCCACTTT. This gives the protein CASSQDFRSSSYNSPLHF.

The CDR3 loop is CASSLVAGGGHEQFF. CDR3 coding DNA: TGCGCCAGCAGCTTGGTAGCAGGGGGTGGCCATGAGCAGTTCTTC. V usage is TRBV5-1 and J usage is TRBJ2-1; 7 bases align to TRBD1. The trim removed 0 bases at V and 8 bases at J, leaving 8 bases unmatched. CDR3 length equals 15 residues. Germline assignment: CDR1 SGHRS and CDR2 YFSETQ.

This clonotype was detected a few times. J is TRBJ2-1 and V is TRBV29-1; D may be TRBD1 (5 bases). The CDR3 extends over 17 amino acids. Germline V gene data show CDR1 as SQVTM and CDR2 as ANQGSEA. Between the trimmed V and J ends, which lost 0 bases and 1 base, there was a span of 16 bases. The CDR3 spells CSVEDRSGRASYNEQFF. In nucleotides, the CDR3 is TGCAGCGTTGAAGATCGCAGTGGCAGGGCATCCTACAATGAGCAGTTCTTC.

This clonotype was seen a handful of times. The rearrangement links TRBV5-1 to TRBJ2-1; no clear D. Between the trimmed V and J ends, which lost 0 bases and 8 bases, there was a span of 3 bases. The CDR3 loop spans 11 amino acids. Germline V gene data show CDR1 as SGHRS and CDR2 as YFSETQ. The CDR3 loop is CASSLGYEQFF. The CDR3 DNA is TGCGCCAGCAGCTTGGGCTATGAGCAGTTCTTC.

The rearrangement uses TRBV9 and TRBJ2-1; a weak D match, TRBD2 (7 bases). The germline V gene encodes CDR1 SGDLS and CDR2 YYNGEE. V was shortened by 0 bases and J by 5 bases, with 12 bases between the two germline ends. The CDR3 has 15 residues. CDR3 bases: TGTGCCAGCAGCGTAGGGAGGGGGGGAAACAATGAGCAGTTCTTC. The encoded protein is CASSVGRGGNNEQFF.

In its sample, this clonotype was seen a few times. The rearrangement links TRBV6-1 to TRBJ2-5; D call uncertain. Trimming left V 6 bases short and J 0 bases short, with 11 bases between. The germline V gene encodes CDR1 MNHNS and CDR2 SASEGT. The CDR3 extends over 14 amino acids. The CDR3 loop reads CASSRPSYQETQYF. The CDR3, as DNA: TGTGCCAGCAGCCGCCCATCGTACCAAGAGACCCAGTACTTC.

The rearrangement links TRBV27 to TRBJ1-5, with D unclear. The germline V gene encodes CDR1 MNHEY and CDR2 SMNVEV (reference sequence). The CDR3 has 16 amino acids. Trimming took 1 base from V and 2 from J, leaving 12 bases between them. The CDR3 nucleotides read TGTGCCAGCAGTTTATATCTCCCTCGGGGCAATCAGCCCCAGCATTTT. It codes for CASSLYLPRGNQPQHF.

V and J are TRBV20-1 and TRBJ2-1, with 7 bases aligning to TRBD1. CDR1 is DFQATT, CDR2 SNEGSKA, per germline (reference sequence). The CDR3 extends over 14 amino acids. V shed 6 bases, J shed 4 bases, and the junction held 9 bases outside the gene matches. This CDR3 is CSAKSEGAYNEQFF. DNA for the CDR3: TGCAGTGCCAAGTCCGAGGGGGCGTACAATGAGCAGTTCTTC.

The rearrangement links TRBV5-1 to TRBJ2-2; TRBD2 aligns across 7 bases. The CDR3 has 15 amino acids. CDR1 is SGHRS, CDR2 YFSETQ, per germline. The trim removed 4 bases at V and 4 bases at J, leaving 7 bases unmatched. As DNA, the CDR3 is TGCGCCAGCAGCGGGGGAGGGGCGCGCACCGGGGAGCTGTTTTTT. This codes for CASSGGGARTGELFF.

This chain's CDR3 is CASSLDRGSGAYNEQFF. The CDR3 DNA is TGTGCCAGCAGCTTAGATAGAGGGTCAGGGGCCTACAATGAGCAGTTCTTC. The chain has TRBV11-2 and TRBJ2-1; D is possibly TRBD1 (6 bases). The CDR3 has 17 residues. Germline V gives CDR1 SGHAT, CDR2 FQNNGV. V was cut by 0 bases and J by 2 bases, with 14 bases left in between.

The chain combines TRBV4-3 with TRBJ1-5; no clear D gene. This CDR3 contains 14 residues. The V end was cut by 0 bases, the J end by 5 bases, with 8 bases between. Germline V gene data show CDR1 as LGHNA and CDR2 as YSLEER. CDR3 coding DNA: TGCGCCAGCAGCCAAGAAAGAAATTATCAGCCCCAGCATTTT. The encoded protein is CASSQERNYQPQHF.

This clonotype was counted at least ten times. The chain recombines TRBV12-3 or TRBV12-4 with TRBJ2-1; TRBD2 matches at 7 bases. Losses at the gene ends were 7 bases for V and 7 bases for J; bases not matched to a gene: 10. CDR3 length: 14 residues. CDR3 loop: CASTPGGRLNEQFF. CDR3 nucleotides: TGTGCCAGCACCCCGGGCGGGAGATTGAATGAGCAGTTCTTC.

The sample holds a few counts of this clonotype. The genes are TRBV29-1 and TRBJ1-1, with D possibly being TRBD1 (6 bases). The CDR3 is 13 amino acids. Trimming cost V 7 bases and J 1 base, with 13 bases left between them. From germline, CDR1 is SQVTM and CDR2 ANQGSEA. The CDR3 spells CSAVGTPNTEAFF. The CDR3, as DNA: TGCAGCGCTGTAGGGACACCGAACACTGAAGCTTTCTTT.

This clonotype appeared a single time. This chain joins TRBV15 and TRBJ2-2; D gene ambiguous. Trimming cost V 1 base and J 7 bases, with 7 bases left between them. CDR3 length: 13 amino acids. Germline V gives CDR1 LNHNV, CDR2 YYDKDF (reference sequence). The CDR3 nucleotides are TGTGCCACCAGCAGAGCCCAGGTCGGGGAGCTGTTTTTT. The encoded protein is CATSRAQVGELFF.

This chain uses TRBV18 with TRBJ2-7, with D perhaps TRBD1 (6 bases). The germline gives CDR1 KGHSH, CDR2 LQKENI. The length of the CDR3 is 15 residues. V gave up 2 bases and J gave up 1 base, with 12 bases separating them. DNA of the CDR3: TGTGCCAGCTCACCAATTCAGGGGCTTTCCTACGAGCAGTACTTC. Protein sequence: CASSPIQGLSYEQYF.

This clonotype occurred many times. The gene calls are TRBV7-9 and TRBJ1-6; D is unclear. This CDR3 is 13 amino acids long. Trimming took off 5 bases at V and 9 bases at J, with 11 bases between the two ends. Germline CDR1 SEHNR, CDR2 FQNEAQ (reference sequence). CDR3 DNA sequence: TGTGCCAGCAGCCCGAGTCCGACTTCACCCCTCCACTTT. Amino acid sequence: CASSPSPTSPLHF.

The chain has TRBV20-1 and TRBJ1-1; D not certain. V gave up 6 bases and J gave up 11 bases, with 16 bases separating them. This CDR3 has 11 amino acids. Germline CDR1 is DFQATT and CDR2 is SNEGSKA (reference sequence). The CDR3 nucleotides read TGCAGTGCCCCCATACAGTTGAGGGCTTTCTTT. Protein sequence: CSAPIQLRAFF.

This clonotype was detected a few times. The rearrangement links TRBV7-2 to TRBJ2-7; 7 bases fit TRBD2. The germline V gene encodes CDR1 SGHTA and CDR2 FQGNSA. Trimming cost V 5 bases and J 4 bases; bases outside gene matches: 8. The CDR3 sequence is 14 residues long. CDR3 nucleotide sequence: TGTGCCAGCAGCAAGACCGGGACTACATACGAGCAGTACTTC. It yields the protein CASSKTGTTYEQYF.

The gene calls are TRBV5-4 and TRBJ2-5; 9 nucleotides line up with TRBD1. Germline V gene data show CDR1 as SGHNT and CDR2 as YYREEE (reference sequence). Trimming removed 3 bases from V and 3 bases from J; junction bases left unmatched: 3. This CDR3 has 14 amino acids. DNA for the CDR3: TGTGCCAGCAGCTCCCGACAGGGGGAAGAGACCCAGTACTTC. Residues: CASSSRQGEETQYF.

In its sample, this clonotype was seen a few times. The chain joins TRBV12-3 or TRBV12-4 to TRBJ1-3; tentatively, D is TRBD1 (5 bases). There are 15 residues in the CDR3. V was cut by 6 bases and J by 0 bases, with 12 bases left in between. CDR3 DNA sequence: TGTGCCAGCAGCCGGGACGGGAGCTCTGGAAACACCATATATTTT. Translating gives CASSRDGSSGNTIYF.

The table lists this clonotype with a few counts. The chain recombines TRBV20-1 with TRBJ1-5; possible D gene TRBD1, 5 bases. CDR3 length equals 13 residues. Germline loops: CDR1 DFQATT, CDR2 SNEGSKA (reference sequence). Trimming removed 4 bases at V and 4 bases at J, with 11 bases between. The CDR3 loop reads CSAKLGVNQPQHF. The CDR3 nucleotides read TGCAGTGCTAAGCTGGGGGTTAATCAGCCCCAGCATTTT.